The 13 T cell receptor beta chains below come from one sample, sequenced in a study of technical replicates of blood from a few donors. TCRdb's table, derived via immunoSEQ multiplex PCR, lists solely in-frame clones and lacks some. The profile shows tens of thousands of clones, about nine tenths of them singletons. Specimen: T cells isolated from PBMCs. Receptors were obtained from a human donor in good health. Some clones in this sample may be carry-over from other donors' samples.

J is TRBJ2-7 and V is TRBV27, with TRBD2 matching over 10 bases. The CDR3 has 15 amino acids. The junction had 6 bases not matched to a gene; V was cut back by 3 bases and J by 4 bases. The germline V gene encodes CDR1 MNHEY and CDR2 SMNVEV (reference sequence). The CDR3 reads CASSFASGSRYEQYF. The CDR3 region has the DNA TGTGCCAGCAGTTTCGCTAGCGGGAGTCGGTACGAGCAGTACTTC.

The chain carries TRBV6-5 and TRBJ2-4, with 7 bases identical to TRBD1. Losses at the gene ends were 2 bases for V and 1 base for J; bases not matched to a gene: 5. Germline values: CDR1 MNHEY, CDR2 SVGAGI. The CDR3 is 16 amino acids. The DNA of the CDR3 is TGTGCCAGCAGTTACAACAGGGGCGACGCCAAAAACATTCAGTACTTC. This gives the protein CASSYNRGDAKNIQYF.

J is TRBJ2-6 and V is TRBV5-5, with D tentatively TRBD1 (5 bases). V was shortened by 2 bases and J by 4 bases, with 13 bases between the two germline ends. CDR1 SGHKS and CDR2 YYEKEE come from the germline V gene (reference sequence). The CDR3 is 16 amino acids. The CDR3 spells CASSLGVGEGANVLTF. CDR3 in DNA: TGTGCCAGCAGCTTAGGGGTAGGCGAGGGGGCCAACGTCCTGACTTTC.

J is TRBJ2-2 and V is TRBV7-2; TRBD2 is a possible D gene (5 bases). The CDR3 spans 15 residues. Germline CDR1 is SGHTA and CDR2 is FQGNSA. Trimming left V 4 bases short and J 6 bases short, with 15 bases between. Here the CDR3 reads CASSSSTSRSGELFF. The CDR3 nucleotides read TGTGCCAGCAGCTCCTCTACTAGTCGCTCCGGGGAGCTGTTTTTT.

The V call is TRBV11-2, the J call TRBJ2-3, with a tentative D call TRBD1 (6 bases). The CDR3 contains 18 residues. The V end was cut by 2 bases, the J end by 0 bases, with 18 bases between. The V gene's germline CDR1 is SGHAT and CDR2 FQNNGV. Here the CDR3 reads CASSLIWYREMSTDTQYF. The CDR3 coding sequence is TGTGCCAGCAGCTTAATTTGGTACAGGGAGATGAGCACAGATACGCAGTATTTT. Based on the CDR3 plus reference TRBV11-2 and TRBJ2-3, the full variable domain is EAGVAQSPRYKIIEKRQSVAFWCNPISGHATLYWYQQILGQGPKLLIQFQNNGVVDDSQLPKDRFSAERLKGVDSTLKIQPAKLEDSAVYLCASSLIWYREMSTDTQYFGPGTRLTVL.

The chain's CDR3 is CASSQLWEASYEQYF. The CDR3 nucleotides read TGCGCCAGCAGCCAACTATGGGAGGCTTCCTACGAGCAGTACTTC. The V and J genes are TRBV4-3 and TRBJ2-7; D may be TRBD2 (6 bases). V was trimmed by 2 bases and J by 1 base, leaving 12 bases between them. The germline CDR1 and CDR2 sequences are LGHNA and YSLEER. The CDR3 loop spans 15 amino acids.

The CDR3 region has the DNA TGTGCCAGCAGTTCTCGGCTAGCGGGAGGGCCCGAAGCCTACAATGAGCAGTTCTTC. This gives the protein CASSSRLAGGPEAYNEQFF. The gene calls are TRBV7-8 and TRBJ2-1; 12 bases are shared with TRBD2. This CDR3 is 19 amino acids long. Germline loops: CDR1 SGHVS, CDR2 FQNEAQ. The trim removed 6 bases at V and 2 bases at J, leaving 14 bases unmatched.

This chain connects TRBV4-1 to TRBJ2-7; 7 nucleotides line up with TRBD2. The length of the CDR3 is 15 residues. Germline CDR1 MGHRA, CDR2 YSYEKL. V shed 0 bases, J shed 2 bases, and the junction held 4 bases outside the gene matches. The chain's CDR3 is CASSQERRETYEQYF. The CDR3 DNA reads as TGCGCCAGCAGCCAAGAGAGGCGGGAGACCTACGAGCAGTACTTC.

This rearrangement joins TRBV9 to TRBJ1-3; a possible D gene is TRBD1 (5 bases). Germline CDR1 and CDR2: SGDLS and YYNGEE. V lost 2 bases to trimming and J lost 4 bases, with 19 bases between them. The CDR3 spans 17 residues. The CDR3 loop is CASSVSGGRSAGNTIYF. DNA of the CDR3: TGTGCCAGCAGCGTGTCCGGGGGAAGGTCGGCGGGAAACACCATATATTTT. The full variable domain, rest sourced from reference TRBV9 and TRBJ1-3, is DSGVTQTPKHLITATGQRVTLRCSPRSGDLSVYWYQQSLDQGLQFLIQYYNGEERAKGNILERFSAQQFPDLHSELNLSSLELGDSALYFCASSVSGGRSAGNTIYFGEGSWLTVV.

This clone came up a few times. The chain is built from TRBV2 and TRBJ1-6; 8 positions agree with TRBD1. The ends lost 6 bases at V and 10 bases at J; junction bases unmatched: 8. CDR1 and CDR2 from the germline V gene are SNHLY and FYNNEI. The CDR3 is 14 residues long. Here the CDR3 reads CASRGDRGESPLHF. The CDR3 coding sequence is TGTGCCAGCAGGGGAGACAGGGGTGAATCACCCCTCCACTTT.

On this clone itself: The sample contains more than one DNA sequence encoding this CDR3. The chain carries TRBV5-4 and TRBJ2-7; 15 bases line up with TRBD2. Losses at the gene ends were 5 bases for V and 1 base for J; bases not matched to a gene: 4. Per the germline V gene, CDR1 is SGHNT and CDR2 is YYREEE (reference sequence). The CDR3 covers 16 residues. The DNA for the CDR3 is TGTGCCAGCAGTCCGGGACTAGCGGGAGGTTCCTACGAGCAGTACTTC. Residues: CASSPGLAGGSYEQYF.

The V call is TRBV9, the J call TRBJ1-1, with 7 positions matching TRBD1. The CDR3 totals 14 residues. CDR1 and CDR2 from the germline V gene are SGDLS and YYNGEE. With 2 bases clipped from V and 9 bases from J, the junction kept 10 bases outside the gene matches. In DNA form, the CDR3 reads TGTGCCAGCAGCGTTGGAACGCCGGGACAGAAAGCTTTCTTT. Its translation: CASSVGTPGQKAFF.

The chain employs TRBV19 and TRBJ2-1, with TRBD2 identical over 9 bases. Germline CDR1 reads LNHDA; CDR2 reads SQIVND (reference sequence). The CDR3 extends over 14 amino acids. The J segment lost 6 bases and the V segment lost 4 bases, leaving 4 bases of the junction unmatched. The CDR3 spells CASSSGRGVNEQFF. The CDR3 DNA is TGTGCCAGTAGTAGCGGGAGGGGTGTCAATGAGCAGTTCTTC.